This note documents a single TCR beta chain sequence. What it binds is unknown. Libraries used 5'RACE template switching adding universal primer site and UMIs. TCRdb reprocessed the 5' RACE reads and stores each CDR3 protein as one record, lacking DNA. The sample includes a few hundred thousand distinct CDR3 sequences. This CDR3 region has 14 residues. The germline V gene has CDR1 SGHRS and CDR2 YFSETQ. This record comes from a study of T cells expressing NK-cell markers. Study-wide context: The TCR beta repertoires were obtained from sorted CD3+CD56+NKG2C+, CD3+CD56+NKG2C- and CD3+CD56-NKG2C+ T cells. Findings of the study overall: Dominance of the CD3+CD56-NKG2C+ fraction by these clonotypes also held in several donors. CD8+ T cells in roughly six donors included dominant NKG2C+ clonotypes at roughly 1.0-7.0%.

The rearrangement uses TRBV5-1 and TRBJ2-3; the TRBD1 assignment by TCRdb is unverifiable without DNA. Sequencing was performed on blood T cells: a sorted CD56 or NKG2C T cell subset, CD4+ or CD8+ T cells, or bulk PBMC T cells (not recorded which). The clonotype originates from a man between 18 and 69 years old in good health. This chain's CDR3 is CASKQGPNTDTQYF.